This TCR beta chain was captured in a study of blood T cell repertoires in COVID-19. Study information: Acute and convalescent COVID-19 samples came from the United States, Italy and Spain.

Study processing details: Counts of nucleated cells, estimated from reference gene primer amplification, were obtained. TCRdb keeps only in-frame clones here, not all; method: immunoSEQ multiplex PCR. D and trimming come from the DNA, and the V and J calls and clone size come from that table. The data show roughly 70,000 clones, 88% seen once. The receptor was derived from a human donor in a cohort sampled during active COVID-19. The sample taken for sequencing was peripheral blood.

The CDR3 protein is CASSPGGGRRETQYF. The CDR3 DNA reads as TGTGCCAGCAGCCCGGGAGGGGGACGGCGGGAGACCCAGTACTTC. This chain joins TRBV5-6 and TRBJ2-5; TRBD2 matches at 8 bases. Germline V gene lookup returns CDR1 SGHDT and CDR2 YYEEEE. CDR3 length equals 15 residues. V shed 4 bases and J 5 bases; nucleotides not matched to a gene: 10.